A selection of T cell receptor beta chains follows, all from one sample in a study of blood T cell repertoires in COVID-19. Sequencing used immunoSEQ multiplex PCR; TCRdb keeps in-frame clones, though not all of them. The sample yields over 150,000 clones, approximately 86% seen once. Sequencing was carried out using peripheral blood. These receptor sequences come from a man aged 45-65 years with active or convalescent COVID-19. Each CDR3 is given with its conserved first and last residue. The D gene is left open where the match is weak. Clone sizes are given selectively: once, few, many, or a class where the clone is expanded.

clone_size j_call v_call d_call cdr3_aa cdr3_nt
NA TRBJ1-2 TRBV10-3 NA CAISEQGSYGYTF TGTGCCATCAGTGAACAGGGTTCCTATGGCTACACCTTC
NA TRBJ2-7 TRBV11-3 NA CASSRDRVEEQYF TGTGCCAGCAGCCGCGACCGGGTGGAGGAGCAGTACTTC
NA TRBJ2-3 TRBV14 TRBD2 CASSQRLAGVDTQYF TGTGCCAGCAGCCAGCGACTAGCGGGAGTAGATACGCAGTATTTT
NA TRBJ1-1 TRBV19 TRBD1 CASSPGTVNTEAFF TGTGCCAGTAGTCCGGGGACAGTGAACACTGAAGCTTTCTTT
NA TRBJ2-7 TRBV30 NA CAWAPGENYEQYF TGTGCCTGGGCCCCCGGGGAGAACTACGAGCAGTACTTC
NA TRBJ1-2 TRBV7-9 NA CASTTQGVDGYTF TGTGCCAGCACTACCCAAGGGGTGGATGGCTACACCTTC
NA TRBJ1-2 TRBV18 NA CASSPPDRGYTF TGTGCCAGCTCTCCCCCTGATCGGGGCTACACCTTC
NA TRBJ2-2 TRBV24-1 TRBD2 CATSDSREGLTGELFF TGTGCCACCAGTGACTCACGGGAGGGCCTCACCGGGGAGCTGTTTTTT
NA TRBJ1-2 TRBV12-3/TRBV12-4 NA CASSLGGGGYTF TGTGCCAGCAGTTTGGGGGGTGGTGGCTACACCTTC
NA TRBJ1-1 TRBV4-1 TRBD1 CASSLYPGQGDEAFF TGCGCCAGCAGCCTCTATCCGGGACAGGGTGATGAAGCTTTCTTT
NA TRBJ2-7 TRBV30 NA CAWQGGYEQYF TGTGCCTGGCAAGGGGGATACGAGCAGTACTTC
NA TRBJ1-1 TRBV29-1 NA CSVGVGILNTEAFF TGCAGCGTTGGCGTCGGGATCTTGAACACTGAAGCTTTCTTT
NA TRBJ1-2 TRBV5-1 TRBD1 CASSLGAGTDNGYTF TGCGCCAGCAGCTTAGGGGCCGGGACAGATAATGGCTACACCTTC
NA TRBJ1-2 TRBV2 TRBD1 CASSASSGTVFYGYTF TGTGCCAGCAGTGCCTCCTCCGGGACAGTTTTTTATGGCTACACCTTC
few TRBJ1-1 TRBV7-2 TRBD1 CASSTNSQGSGAAFF TGTGCCAGCAGCACAAACTCACAGGGGTCCGGTGCGGCTTTCTTT
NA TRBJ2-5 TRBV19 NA CASSIPGQETQYF TGTGCCAGTAGTATTCCAGGACAAGAGACCCAGTACTTC
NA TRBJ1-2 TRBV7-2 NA CASSKLGTPGWGYTF TGTGCCAGCAGCAAACTTGGGACTCCGGGTTGGGGCTACACCTTC
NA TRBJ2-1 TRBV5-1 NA CASSLIGGYNEQFF TGCGCCAGCAGCTTGATTGGCGGATACAATGAGCAGTTCTTC
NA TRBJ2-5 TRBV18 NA CASSRSAGQPQETQYF TGTGCCAGCTCACGTTCGGCGGGACAGCCCCAAGAGACCCAGTACTTC
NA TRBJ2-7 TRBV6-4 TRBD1 CASSVADRGPYEQYF TGTGCCAGCAGTGTCGCGGACAGGGGCCCTTACGAGCAGTACTTC
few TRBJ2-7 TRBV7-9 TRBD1 CASTLGQGVSYEQYF TGTGCCAGCACCCTGGGGCAGGGGGTCTCCTACGAGCAGTACTTC
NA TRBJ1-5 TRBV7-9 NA CASSLMTATSNQPQHF TGTGCCAGCAGCTTAATGACAGCAACAAGCAATCAGCCCCAGCATTTT
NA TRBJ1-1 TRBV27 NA CASTRTANTEAFF TGTGCCAGCACCAGGACAGCCAACACTGAAGCTTTCTTT
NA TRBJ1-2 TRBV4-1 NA CASSQLPPSRYGYTF TGCGCCAGCAGCCAATTACCCCCAAGCCGCTATGGCTACACCTTC
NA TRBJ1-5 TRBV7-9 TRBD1 CASSLSGQGNQPQHF TGTGCCAGCAGCCTCTCGGGACAGGGGAATCAGCCCCAGCATTTT
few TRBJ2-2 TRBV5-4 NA CASQGQTGELFF TGTGCCAGCCAGGGTCAGACCGGGGAGCTGTTTTTT
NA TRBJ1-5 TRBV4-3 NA CASSLSTGGNQPQHF TGCGCCAGCAGCCTCTCTACGGGAGGTAATCAGCCCCAGCATTTT
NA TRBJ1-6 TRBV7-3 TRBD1 CASSSGGPGSPLHF TGTGCCAGCAGCTCAGGGGGCCCGGGTTCACCCCTCCACTTT
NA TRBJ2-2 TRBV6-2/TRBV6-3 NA CASSPTGSYTGELFF TGTGCCAGCAGCCCTACAGGGAGTTACACCGGGGAGCTGTTTTTT
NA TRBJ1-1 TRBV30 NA CAWTSGGSNTEAFF TGTGCCTGGACCAGCGGGGGCTCGAACACTGAAGCTTTCTTT
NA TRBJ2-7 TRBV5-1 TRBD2 CASREGLAGEQYF TGCGCCAGCAGGGAGGGACTAGCGGGGGAGCAGTACTTC
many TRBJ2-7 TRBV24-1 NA CATSDLSSEQYF TGTGCCACCAGTGATTTAAGCTCCGAGCAGTACTTC
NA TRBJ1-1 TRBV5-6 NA CASSLGSGREYTEAFF TGTGCCAGCAGCTTGGGGTCAGGGAGGGAGTACACTGAAGCTTTCTTT
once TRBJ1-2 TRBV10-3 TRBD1 CAIRSDASVTGDYGYTF TGTGCCATCAGGTCCGACGCTTCCGTGACAGGGGACTATGGCTACACCTTC
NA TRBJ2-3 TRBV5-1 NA CASSSEYTDTQYF TGCGCCAGCAGCTCAGAATACACAGATACGCAGTATTTT
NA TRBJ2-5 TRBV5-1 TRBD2 CASSLVLAGGAETQYF TGCGCCAGCAGCTTGGTGCTAGCGGGAGGAGCGGAGACCCAGTACTTC
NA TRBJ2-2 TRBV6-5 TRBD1 CASSRQGANTGELFF TGTGCCAGCAGCCGACAGGGGGCGAACACCGGGGAGCTGTTTTTT
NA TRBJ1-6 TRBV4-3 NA CASSQDFPGLKSLHF TGCGCCAGCAGCCAAGATTTCCCAGGCCTAAAGTCCCTCCACTTT
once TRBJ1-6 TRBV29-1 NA CSVEDSPGVSALHF TGCAGCGTTGAAGATTCGCCAGGCGTCTCGGCCCTCCACTTT
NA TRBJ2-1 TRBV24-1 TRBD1 CATSGTTGEKGEQFF TGTGCCACCAGTGGAACGACAGGGGAGAAAGGTGAGCAGTTCTTC
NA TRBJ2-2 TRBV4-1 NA CASSQKTGGVNTGELFF TGCGCCAGCAGCCAAAAAACAGGTGGGGTGAACACCGGGGAGCTGTTTTTT
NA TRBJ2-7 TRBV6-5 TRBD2 CAAGGRGEQYF TGTGCCGCAGGCGGGAGAGGCGAGCAGTACTTC
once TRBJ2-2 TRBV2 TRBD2 CASSDRKGLAVNTGELFF TGTGCCAGCAGTGACAGGAAGGGACTAGCGGTAAACACCGGGGAGCTGTTTTTT
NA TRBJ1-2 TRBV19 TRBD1 CASSIPTGGNYGYTF TGTGCCAGTAGTATCCCGACAGGGGGAAACTATGGCTACACCTTC
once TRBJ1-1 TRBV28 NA CASSSMDIRNTEAFF TGTGCCAGCAGTTCGATGGACATCCGGAACACTGAAGCTTTCTTT
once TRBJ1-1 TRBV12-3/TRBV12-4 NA CASSLKHGGALVF TGTGCCAGCAGTTTAAAACACGGCGGGGCTTTGGTCTTT
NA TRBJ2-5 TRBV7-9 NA CASSLGAYQETQYF TGTGCCAGCAGCTTAGGCGCGTACCAAGAGACCCAGTACTTC
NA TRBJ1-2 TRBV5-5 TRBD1 CASSLARTGANYGYTF TGTGCCAGCAGCTTGGCTAGGACAGGAGCCAACTATGGCTACACCTTC
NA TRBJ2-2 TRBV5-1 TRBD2 CASSLGSSGAGELFF TGCGCCAGCAGCTTGGGTTCTAGCGGGGCCGGGGAGCTGTTTTTT
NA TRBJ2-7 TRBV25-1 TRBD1 CASSVPGTANSYEQYF TGTGCCAGCAGTGTTCCCGGGACAGCGAACTCCTACGAGCAGTACTTC
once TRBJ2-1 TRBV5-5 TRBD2 CASSLEASGYNEQFF TGTGCCAGCAGCTTGGAGGCTAGCGGCTACAATGAGCAGTTCTTC
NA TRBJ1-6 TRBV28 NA CASSSFVGRLVPLHF TGTGCCAGCAGTTCCTTCGTGGGCAGGTTAGTACCCCTCCACTTT
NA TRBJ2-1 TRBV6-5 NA CASSYGRGNEQFF TGTGCCAGCAGTTACGGCCGGGGCAATGAGCAGTTCTTC
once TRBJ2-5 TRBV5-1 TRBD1 CASSLAGQGRGQETQYF TGCGCCAGCAGCTTGGCCGGACAGGGAAGAGGACAAGAGACCCAGTACTTC
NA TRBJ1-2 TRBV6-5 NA CASRTLGPIGNGYTF TGTGCCAGCAGAACTTTGGGGCCCATAGGGAATGGCTACACCTTC
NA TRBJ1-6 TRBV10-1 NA CASSFESSYNSPLHF TGCGCCAGCAGTTTTGAGAGCTCCTATAATTCACCCCTCCACTTT
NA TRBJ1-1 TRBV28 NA CASRTVNTEAFF TGTGCCAGCCGGACAGTTAACACTGAAGCTTTCTTT
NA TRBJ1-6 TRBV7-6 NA CASSTLSGISGSYNSPLHF TGTGCCAGCAGCACCCTCTCAGGGATATCGGGCTCCTATAATTCACCCCTCCACTTT
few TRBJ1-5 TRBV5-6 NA CASSLTGLNSNQPQHF TGTGCCAGCAGCTTGACGGGACTGAATAGCAATCAGCCCCAGCATTTT